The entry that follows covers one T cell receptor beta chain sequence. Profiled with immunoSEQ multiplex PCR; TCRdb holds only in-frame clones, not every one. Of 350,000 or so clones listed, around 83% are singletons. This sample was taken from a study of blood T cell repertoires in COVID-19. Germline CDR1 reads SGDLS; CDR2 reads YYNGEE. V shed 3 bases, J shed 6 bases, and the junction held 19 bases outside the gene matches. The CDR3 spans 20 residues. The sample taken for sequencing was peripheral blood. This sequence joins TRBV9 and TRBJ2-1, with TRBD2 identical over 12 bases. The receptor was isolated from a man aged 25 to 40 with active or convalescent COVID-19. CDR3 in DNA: TGTGCCAGCAGCGCTGGGGAGGGGACTAGCGGGTGGGCGGTAGGCAATGAGCAGTTCTTC. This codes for CASSAGEGTSGWAVGNEQFF.